This TCR beta chain stems from a study of blood T cells in healthy people across ages. Regarding the study as a whole: Both naive CD4+ cell counts and diversity were greater in long-lived donors than in aged donors.

Per germline, CDR1 ENHRY and CDR2 SYGVKD. CDR3 size: 12 residues. The germline V and J ends were trimmed by 6 bases and 5 bases, with 10 bases remaining between them. The use of a sample-barcoded 5' primer and a J-beta primer mix characterized a second PCR of roughly 6 to 11 cycles. TCRdb re-derived calls from the 5' RACE reads in MiXCR, one entry per CDR3 protein. In the table there are hundreds of thousands of distinct CDR3 sequences, roughly half of which are singletons. To note about this clonotype: Its antigen is currently unknown.

The receptor was derived from a woman of 80 years or more in good health. The source material was blood. This rearrangement joins TRBV10-3 to TRBJ1-1, with D unclear. The CDR3 coding sequence is TGTGCCATCAGCGAGCTCCAGACTGAAGCTTTCTTT. It specifies CAISELQTEAFF.